Below are 3 T cell receptor beta chains sequenced from a single sample in a study of T cell changes during pregnancy in multiple sclerosis. TCRdb's table, derived via immunoSEQ multiplex PCR, lists solely in-frame clones and lacks some. Seen here are 100,000 to 130,000 clones, about nine tenths observed once, and the top ten hold more than 0.65%. Sequencing used peripheral blood, obtained in the third trimester of pregnancy. Receptors were obtained from a female donor in good health, enrolled as a control in a pregnancy study.

The chain joins TRBV7-9 to TRBJ1-1; no clear D gene. CDR1 and CDR2 (germline): SEHNR, FQNEAQ (reference sequence). V was trimmed by 1 base and J by 8 bases, leaving 8 bases between them. This CDR3 has 12 residues. CDR3 DNA sequence: TGTGCCAGCAGCTTAGTGAGGGCCGAAGCTTTCTTT. Translating gives CASSLVRAEAFF.

CDR3 loop: CSVGWSGGFADTQYF. The CDR3 DNA reads TGCAGCGTTGGTTGGAGCGGGGGGTTTGCAGATACGCAGTATTTT. The chain is built from TRBV29-1 and TRBJ2-3; TRBD2 agrees at 9 bases. The CDR3 totals 15 residues. From germline, CDR1 is SQVTM and CDR2 ANQGSEA. V shed 4 bases and J 4 bases; nucleotides not matched to a gene: 9.

The gene calls are TRBV5-1 and TRBJ2-1; 10 nucleotides line up with TRBD2. V dropped 6 bases and J dropped 4; count of bases not matched to a gene: 10. From germline, CDR1 is SGHRS and CDR2 YFSETQ. The CDR3 is made up of 16 amino acids. The CDR3 region is CASTPLAGEAYNEQFF. CDR3 sequence (DNA): TGCGCCAGCACCCCTCTAGCGGGGGAGGCTTACAATGAGCAGTTCTTC.